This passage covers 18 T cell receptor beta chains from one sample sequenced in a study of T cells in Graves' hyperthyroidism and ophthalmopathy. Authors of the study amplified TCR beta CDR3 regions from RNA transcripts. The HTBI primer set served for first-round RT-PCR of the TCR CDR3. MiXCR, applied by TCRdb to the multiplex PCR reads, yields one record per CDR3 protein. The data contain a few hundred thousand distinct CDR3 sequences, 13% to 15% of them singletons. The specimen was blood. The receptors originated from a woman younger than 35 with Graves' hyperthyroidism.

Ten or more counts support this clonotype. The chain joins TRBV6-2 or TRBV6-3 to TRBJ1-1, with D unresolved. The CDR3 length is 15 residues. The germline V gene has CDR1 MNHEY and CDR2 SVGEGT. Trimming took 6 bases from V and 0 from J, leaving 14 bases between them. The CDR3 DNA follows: TGTGCCAGCAGACCTCTCACAAGACTGAACACTGAAGCTTTCTTT. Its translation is CASRPLTRLNTEAFF.

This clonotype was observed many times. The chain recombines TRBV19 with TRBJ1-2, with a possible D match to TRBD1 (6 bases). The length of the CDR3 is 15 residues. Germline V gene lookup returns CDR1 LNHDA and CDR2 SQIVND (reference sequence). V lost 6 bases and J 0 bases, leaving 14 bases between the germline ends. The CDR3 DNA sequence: TGTGCCAGTAGGTACAGGGATATTGCTAACTATGGCTACACCTTC. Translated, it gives CASRYRDIANYGYTF.

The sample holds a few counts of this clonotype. For the CDR3, the DNA is TGTGCCAGCAGCGTATGGGTGGTGAACACCGGGGAGCTGTTTTTT. Protein product: CASSVWVVNTGELFF. The chain links TRBV9 to TRBJ2-2; D remains unclear. The V end was cut by 1 base, the J end by 1 base, with 8 bases between. CDR3 length: 15 residues. Germline V CDR1 and CDR2: SGDLS, YYNGEE.

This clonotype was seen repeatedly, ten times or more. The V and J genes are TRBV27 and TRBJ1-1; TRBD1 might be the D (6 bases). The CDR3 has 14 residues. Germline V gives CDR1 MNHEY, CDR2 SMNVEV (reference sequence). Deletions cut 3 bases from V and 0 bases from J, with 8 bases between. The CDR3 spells CASSFGQMNTEAFF. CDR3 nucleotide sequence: TGTGCCAGCAGTTTCGGACAGATGAACACTGAAGCTTTCTTT.

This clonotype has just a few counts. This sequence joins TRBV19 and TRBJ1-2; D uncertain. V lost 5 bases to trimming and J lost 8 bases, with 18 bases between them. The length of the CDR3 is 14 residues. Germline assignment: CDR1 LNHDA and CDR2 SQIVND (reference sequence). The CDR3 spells CASSFRSTAIGYTF. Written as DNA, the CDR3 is TGTGCCAGTAGTTTCCGTTCTACCGCCATCGGCTACACCTTC.

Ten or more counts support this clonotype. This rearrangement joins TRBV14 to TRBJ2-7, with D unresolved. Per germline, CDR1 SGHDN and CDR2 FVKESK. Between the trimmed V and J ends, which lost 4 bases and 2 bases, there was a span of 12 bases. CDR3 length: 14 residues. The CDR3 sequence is CASSPPDGPYEQYV. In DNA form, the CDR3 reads TGTGCCAGCAGCCCCCCGGACGGACCCTACGAGCAGTACGTC.

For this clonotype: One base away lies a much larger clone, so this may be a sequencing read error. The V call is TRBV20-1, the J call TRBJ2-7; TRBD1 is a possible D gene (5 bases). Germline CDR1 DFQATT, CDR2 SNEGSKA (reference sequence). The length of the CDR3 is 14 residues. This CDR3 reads CSAREAGNAYGQYF. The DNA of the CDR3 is TGCAGTGCTAGAGAGGCAGGGAACGCCTACGGGCAGTACTTC.

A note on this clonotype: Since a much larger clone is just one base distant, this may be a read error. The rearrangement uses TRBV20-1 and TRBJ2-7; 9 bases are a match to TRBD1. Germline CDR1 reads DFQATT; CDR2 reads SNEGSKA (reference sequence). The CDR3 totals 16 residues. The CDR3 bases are TGCAGTGCTAGAGATTCGTGGACAGGGGCTCCGTACGAGCGGTACTTC. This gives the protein CSARDSWTGAPYERYF.

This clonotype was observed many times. The DNA for the CDR3 is TGCGCCAGCAGACAGGGGCCGGGGGCCAACGTCCTGACTTTC. Translation gives CASRQGPGANVLTF. The V gene is TRBV5-1, the J gene TRBJ2-6; 7 bases fit TRBD1. Looked up from germline, CDR1 is SGHRS and CDR2 is YFSETQ. V lost 5 bases to trimming and J lost 4 bases; unmatched junction nucleotides: 3. The CDR3 sequence is 14 residues long.

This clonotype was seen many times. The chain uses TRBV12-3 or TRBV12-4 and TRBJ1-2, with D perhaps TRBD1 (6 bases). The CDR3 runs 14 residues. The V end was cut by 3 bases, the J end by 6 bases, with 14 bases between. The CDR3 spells CASSFHREVDGYTF. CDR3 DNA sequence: TGTGCCAGCAGTTTCCACAGGGAGGTGGATGGCTACACCTTC.

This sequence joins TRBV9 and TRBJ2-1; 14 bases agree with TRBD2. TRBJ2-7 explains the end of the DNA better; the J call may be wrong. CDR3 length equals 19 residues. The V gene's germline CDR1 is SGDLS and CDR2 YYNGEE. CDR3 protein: CASSEPGTSGRSSYNEQYF. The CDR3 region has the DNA TGTGCCAGCAGCGAACCCGGGACTAGCGGGAGAAGCTCCTACAATGAGCAGTACTTC.

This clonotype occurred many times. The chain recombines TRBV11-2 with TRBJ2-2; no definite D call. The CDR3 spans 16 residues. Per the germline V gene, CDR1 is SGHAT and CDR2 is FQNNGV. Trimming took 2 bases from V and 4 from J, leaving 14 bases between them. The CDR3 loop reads CASSLIADVSTGELFF. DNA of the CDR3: TGTGCCAGCAGCTTAATCGCAGATGTCAGCACCGGGGAGCTGTTTTTT.

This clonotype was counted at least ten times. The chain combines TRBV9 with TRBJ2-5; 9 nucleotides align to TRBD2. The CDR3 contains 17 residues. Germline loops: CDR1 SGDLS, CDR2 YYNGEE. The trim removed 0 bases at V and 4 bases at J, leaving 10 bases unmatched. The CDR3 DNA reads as TGTGCCAGCAGCGTAGAGGTGCGAGCGGGAGGAGGAGAGACCCAGTACTTC. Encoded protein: CASSVEVRAGGGETQYF.

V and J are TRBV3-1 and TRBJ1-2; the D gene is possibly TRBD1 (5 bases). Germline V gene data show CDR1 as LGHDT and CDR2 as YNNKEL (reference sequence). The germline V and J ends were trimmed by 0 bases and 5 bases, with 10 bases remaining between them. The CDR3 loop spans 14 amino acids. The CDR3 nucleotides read TGTGCCAGCAGCCAAGATGGACATCTTTATGGCTACACCTTC. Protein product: CASSQDGHLYGYTF.

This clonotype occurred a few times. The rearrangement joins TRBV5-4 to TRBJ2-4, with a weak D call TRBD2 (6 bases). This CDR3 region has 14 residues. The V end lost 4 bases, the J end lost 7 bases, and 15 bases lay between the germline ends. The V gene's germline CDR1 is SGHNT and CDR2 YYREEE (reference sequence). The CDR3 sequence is CASSISGEGNIQYF. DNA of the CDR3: TGTGCCAGCAGCATATCGGGAGAAGGGAACATTCAGTACTTC.

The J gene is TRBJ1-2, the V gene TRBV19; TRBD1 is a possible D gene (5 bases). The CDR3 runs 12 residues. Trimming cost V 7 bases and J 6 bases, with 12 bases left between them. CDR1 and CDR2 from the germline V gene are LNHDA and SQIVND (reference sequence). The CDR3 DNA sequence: TGTGCCAGTACCCAGGGTATAGATGGCTACACCTTC. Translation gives CASTQGIDGYTF.

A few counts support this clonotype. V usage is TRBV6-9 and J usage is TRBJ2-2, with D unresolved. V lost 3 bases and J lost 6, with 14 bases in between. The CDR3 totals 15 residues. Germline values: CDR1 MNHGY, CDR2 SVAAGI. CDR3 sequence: CASSYPQDGAGELFF. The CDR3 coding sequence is TGTGCCAGCAGTTACCCCCAGGATGGGGCCGGGGAGCTGTTTTTT.

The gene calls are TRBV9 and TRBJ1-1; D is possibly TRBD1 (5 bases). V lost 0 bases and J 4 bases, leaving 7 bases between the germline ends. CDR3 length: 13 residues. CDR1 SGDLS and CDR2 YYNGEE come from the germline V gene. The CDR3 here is CASSVARGTEAFF. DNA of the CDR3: TGTGCCAGCAGCGTAGCGAGGGGCACTGAAGCTTTCTTT.